The table lists the clone carrying this T cell receptor beta chain with many counts. Unsorted libraries were generated from 2 million PBMCs held at -80 degrees C. Synthesis of cDNA was carried out by template-switch 5'RACE. The reaction used 10-nucleotide random UMIs. TCRdb re-called the 5' RACE reads with MiXCR, one entry per CDR3 protein. This table holds under 70,000 distinct CDR3 sequences, around 5.2% found once. Trimming shortened V by 1 base and J by 5 bases, and 9 bases separated the two germline ends. This CDR3 has 13 residues. Germline V gene data show CDR1 as DFQATT and CDR2 as SNEGSKA (reference sequence). This entry belongs to a study of neurological immune-mediated disorders.

The genes are TRBV20-1 and TRBJ1-5; D unresolved. The receptor was isolated from a woman aged 25 to 39 with multiple sclerosis. Material for sequencing was PBMCs. CDR3 coding DNA: TGCAGTGCTAGAGCGTTCAGTGATCAGCCCCAGCATTTT. Its translation: CSARAFSDQPQHF.